This T cell receptor (beta chain) appears in the sequencing data of a study of cytotoxic CD8 clonotypes in ibrutinib-treated CLL. Study-wide findings and caveats: Sustained-remission and progressing patients had different sampling times.

In the case of this clone: Its target is unknown.

TCRdb's table, derived via immunoSEQ multiplex PCR, lists solely in-frame clones and lacks some. The sample shows hundreds of thousands of clones, about three quarters of them seen only once. The source is a human donor with chronic lymphocytic leukemia. The material sequenced was PBMCs, taken after 24 months of ibrutinib treatment.

The CDR3 protein is CAWNGPLSTDTQYF. The DNA of the CDR3 is TGTGCCTGGAACGGCCCACTTAGCACAGATACGCAGTATTTT. V gene TRBV30 combines with J gene TRBJ2-3; D is unclear. CDR1 and CDR2 from the germline V gene are GTSNPN and SVGIG (reference sequence). V was shortened by 4 bases and J by 0 bases, with 11 bases between the two germline ends. This CDR3 has 14 residues. Full variable domain (missing parts from reference TRBV30 and TRBJ2-3): SQTIHQWPATLVQPVGSPLSLECTVEGTSNPNLYWYRQAAGRGLQLLFYSVGIGQISSEVPQNLSASRPQDRQFILSSKKLLLSDSGFYLCAWNGPLSTDTQYFGPGTRLTVL.